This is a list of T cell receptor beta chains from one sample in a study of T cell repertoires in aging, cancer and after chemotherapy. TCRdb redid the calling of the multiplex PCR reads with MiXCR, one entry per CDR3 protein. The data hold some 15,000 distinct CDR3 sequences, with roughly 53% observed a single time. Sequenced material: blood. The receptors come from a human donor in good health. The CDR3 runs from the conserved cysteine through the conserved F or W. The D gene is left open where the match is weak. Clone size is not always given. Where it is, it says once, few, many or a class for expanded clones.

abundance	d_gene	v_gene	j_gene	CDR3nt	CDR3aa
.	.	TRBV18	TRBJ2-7	TGTGCCAGCTCACAGGGTTCAGGGTACGAGCAGTACTTC	CASSQGSGYEQYF
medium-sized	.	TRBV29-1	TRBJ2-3	TGCAGCGTTGAGCTCGGCACAGATACGCAGTATTTT	CSVELGTDTQYF
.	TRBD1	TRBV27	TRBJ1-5	TGTGCCAGCAGCATTGACAGGGATCAGCCCCAGCATTTT	CASSIDRDQPQHF
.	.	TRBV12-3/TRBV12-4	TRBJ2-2	TGTGCCAGCAGTTTGGTGGGGACTGTAACGACTCCCGGGGAGCTGTTTTTT	CASSLVGTVTTPGELFF
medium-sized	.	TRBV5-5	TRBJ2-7	TGTGCCAGCAGCTTCGTCGGTTACGAGCAGTACTTC	CASSFVGYEQYF
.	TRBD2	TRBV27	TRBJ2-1	TGTGCCAGCAGTCCCTCCTCTAGCGGGAACTACAATGAGCAGTTCTTC	CASSPSSSGNYNEQFF
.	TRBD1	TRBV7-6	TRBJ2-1	TGTGCCAGCAGCCCACTGGGACAGGGGGACAATGAGCAGTTCTTC	CASSPLGQGDNEQFF
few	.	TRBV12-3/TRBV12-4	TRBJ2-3	TGTGCCAGCAGTGAGGACAGCACTCGCACAGATACGCAGTATTTT	CASSEDSTRTDTQYF
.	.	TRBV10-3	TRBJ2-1	TGTGCCATCAGTGATATGAAAGCGGAGACCTACAATGAGCAGTTCTTC	CAISDMKAETYNEQFF
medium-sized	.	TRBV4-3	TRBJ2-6	TGCGCCAGCAGCCAAGGGGACGGAGAGGCCAACGTCCTGACTTTC	CASSQGDGEANVLTF
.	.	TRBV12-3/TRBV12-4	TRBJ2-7	TGTGCCAGCAGTGAGGGGCCCTCCGAGCAGTACTTC	CASSEGPSEQYF
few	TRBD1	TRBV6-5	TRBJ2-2	TGTGCCAGCAGCTTCTATGAGACAGGGGGGACCGGGGAGCTGTTTTTT	CASSFYETGGTGELFF
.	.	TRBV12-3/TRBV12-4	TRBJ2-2	TGTGCCAGCAGTCCTAGCGCGACGAACACCGGGGAGCTGTTTTTT	CASSPSATNTGELFF
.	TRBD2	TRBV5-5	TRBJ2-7	TGTGCCAGCAGCTTGGAGACTAGCGGGAGCCACGAGCAGTACTTC	CASSLETSGSHEQYF
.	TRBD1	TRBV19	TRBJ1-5	TGTGCCAGTAGTGTCTACACGACAGGGGACAGGCCCCAGCATTTT	CASSVYTTGDRPQHF
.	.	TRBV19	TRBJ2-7	TGTGCCAGTAGTATGGGGAACGGGCAGTACTTC	CASSMGNGQYF
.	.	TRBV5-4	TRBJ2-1	TGTGCCAGCAGCTTGGGTCGGGCCTACAATGAGCAGTTCTTC	CASSLGRAYNEQFF
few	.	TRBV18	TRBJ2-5	TGTGCCAGCTCACGGGACACCCTAGAGACCCAGTACTTC	CASSRDTLETQYF
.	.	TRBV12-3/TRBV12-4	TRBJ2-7	TGTGCCAGCAGTTTAGCAGGGACAGCGGGACCCTACGAGCAGTACTTC	CASSLAGTAGPYEQYF
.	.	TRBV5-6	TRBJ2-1	TGTGCCAGCAGCACCGGAACGAAAAACAATGAGCAGTTCTTC	CASSTGTKNNEQFF
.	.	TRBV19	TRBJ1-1	TGTGCCAGTACCGATCCCCTCGGGGGATCCCTAGAAGCTTTCTTT	CASTDPLGGSLEAFF
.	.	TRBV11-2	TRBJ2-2	TGTGCCAGCAGCTTGGGTGGGCCCGGGGAGCTGTTTTTT	CASSLGGPGELFF
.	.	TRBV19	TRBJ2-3	TGTGCCAGTAGGAACGAACCCACAGATACGCAGTATTTT	CASRNEPTDTQYF
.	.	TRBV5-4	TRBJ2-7	TGTGCCAGCAGCTTGATGGGCGTCTACGAGCAGTACTTC	CASSLMGVYEQYF
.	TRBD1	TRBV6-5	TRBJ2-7	TGTGCCAGCCGGGACAGGGTTAGCAACGAGCAGTACTTC	CASRDRVSNEQYF
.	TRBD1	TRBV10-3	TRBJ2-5	TGTGCCATCAGTGACGGGACAGGGGGCGGTTCAGAGACCCAGTACTTC	CAISDGTGGGSETQYF
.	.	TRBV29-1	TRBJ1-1	TGCAGCGTCCTACAGGTGAACACTGAAGCTTTCTTT	CSVLQVNTEAFF
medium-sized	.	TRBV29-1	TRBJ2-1	TGCAGCGTCGCCGGGTCTTACAATGAGCAGTTCTTC	CSVAGSYNEQFF
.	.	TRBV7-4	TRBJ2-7	TGTGCCAGCAGTGAATGGCCAGCGTCCTACGAGCAGTACTTC	CASSEWPASYEQYF
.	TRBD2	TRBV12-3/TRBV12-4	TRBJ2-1	TGTGCCAGCAATGCCTTAGCGGGCTCCTACAATGAGCAGTTCTTC	CASNALAGSYNEQFF
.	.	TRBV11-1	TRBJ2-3	TGTGCCAGCAGCCCGGTGTCCAGAACAGATACGCAGTATTTT	CASSPVSRTDTQYF
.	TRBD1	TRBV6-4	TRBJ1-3	TGTCTCCTCGAGGACAGGGGGAACACCATATATTTT	CLLEDRGNTIYF
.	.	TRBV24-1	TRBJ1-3	TGTGCCACCAGTGATTTAGACCGGAACACCATATATTTT	CATSDLDRNTIYF
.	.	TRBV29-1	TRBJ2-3	TGCAGCGTTGATTCGGGAATCGATACGCAGTATTTT	CSVDSGIDTQYF
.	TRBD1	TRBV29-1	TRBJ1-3	TGCAGCGCCTCAGGGGGTCGTGGAAACACCATATATTTT	CSASGGRGNTIYF
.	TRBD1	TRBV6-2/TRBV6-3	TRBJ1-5	TGTGCCAGCAGTTCCGGGACAGGGAGCAATCAGCCCCAGCATTTT	CASSSGTGSNQPQHF
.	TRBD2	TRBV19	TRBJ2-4	TGTGCCAGTAGTATCAGTTTAGCGGGATTCCTAGCCAAAAACATTCAGTACTTC	CASSISLAGFLAKNIQYF
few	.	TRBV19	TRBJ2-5	TGTGCCAGTAGTAGAAAGTCACGAGAGACCCAGTACTTC	CASSRKSRETQYF
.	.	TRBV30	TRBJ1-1	TGTGCCTGGAGTCGTTGGGGGGCGGGCACTGAAGCTTTCTTT	CAWSRWGAGTEAFF
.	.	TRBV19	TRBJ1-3	TGTGCCAGTAGTATAGGGGTCGGACCGCACTCTGGAAACACCATATATTTT	CASSIGVGPHSGNTIYF
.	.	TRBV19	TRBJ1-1	TGTGCCTGGGGTGGAGCTTTCTTT	CAWGGAFF
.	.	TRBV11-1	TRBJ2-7	TGTGCCAGCAGTTCAGAAAGAACCTACGAGCAGTACTTC	CASSSERTYEQYF
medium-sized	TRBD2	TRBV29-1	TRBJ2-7	TGCAGCGTCCTAGCGGGAGTTACCGAGCAGTACTTC	CSVLAGVTEQYF
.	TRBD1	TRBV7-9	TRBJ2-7	TGTGCCAGCAGCGCCGGGAACAGGGGGCTCCGCAGCTCCTACGAGCAGTACTTC	CASSAGNRGLRSSYEQYF
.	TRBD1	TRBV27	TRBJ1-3	TGTGCCAGCAGTTTATCCTCGGACAGGGAAGTAAGAGGAAACACCATATATTTT	CASSLSSDREVRGNTIYF
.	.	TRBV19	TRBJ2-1	TGTGCCAGTACCGATGGGATGAGATCCAATAGTCACAATGAGCAGTTCTTC	CASTDGMRSNSHNEQFF
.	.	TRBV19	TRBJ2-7	TGTGCCAGTAGTAGACAGATCACCGAATACGAGCAGTACTTC	CASSRQITEYEQYF
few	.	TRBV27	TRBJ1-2	TGTGCCAGCAGTCCTCCCCTCGGAGACGGCCTTAACTATGGCTACACCTTC	CASSPPLGDGLNYGYTF
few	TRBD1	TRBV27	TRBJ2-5	TGTGCCAGCAGTTCCGTCGACAGGGGAGAGACCCAGTACTTC	CASSSVDRGETQYF
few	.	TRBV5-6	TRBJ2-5	TGTGCCAGCGGTAATACAGGGTTAAGGAGTCAAGAGACCCAGTACTTC	CASGNTGLRSQETQYF
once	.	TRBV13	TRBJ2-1	TGTGCCAGCAGCCCTAGGACACTCTACAATGAGCAGTTCTTC	CASSPRTLYNEQFF